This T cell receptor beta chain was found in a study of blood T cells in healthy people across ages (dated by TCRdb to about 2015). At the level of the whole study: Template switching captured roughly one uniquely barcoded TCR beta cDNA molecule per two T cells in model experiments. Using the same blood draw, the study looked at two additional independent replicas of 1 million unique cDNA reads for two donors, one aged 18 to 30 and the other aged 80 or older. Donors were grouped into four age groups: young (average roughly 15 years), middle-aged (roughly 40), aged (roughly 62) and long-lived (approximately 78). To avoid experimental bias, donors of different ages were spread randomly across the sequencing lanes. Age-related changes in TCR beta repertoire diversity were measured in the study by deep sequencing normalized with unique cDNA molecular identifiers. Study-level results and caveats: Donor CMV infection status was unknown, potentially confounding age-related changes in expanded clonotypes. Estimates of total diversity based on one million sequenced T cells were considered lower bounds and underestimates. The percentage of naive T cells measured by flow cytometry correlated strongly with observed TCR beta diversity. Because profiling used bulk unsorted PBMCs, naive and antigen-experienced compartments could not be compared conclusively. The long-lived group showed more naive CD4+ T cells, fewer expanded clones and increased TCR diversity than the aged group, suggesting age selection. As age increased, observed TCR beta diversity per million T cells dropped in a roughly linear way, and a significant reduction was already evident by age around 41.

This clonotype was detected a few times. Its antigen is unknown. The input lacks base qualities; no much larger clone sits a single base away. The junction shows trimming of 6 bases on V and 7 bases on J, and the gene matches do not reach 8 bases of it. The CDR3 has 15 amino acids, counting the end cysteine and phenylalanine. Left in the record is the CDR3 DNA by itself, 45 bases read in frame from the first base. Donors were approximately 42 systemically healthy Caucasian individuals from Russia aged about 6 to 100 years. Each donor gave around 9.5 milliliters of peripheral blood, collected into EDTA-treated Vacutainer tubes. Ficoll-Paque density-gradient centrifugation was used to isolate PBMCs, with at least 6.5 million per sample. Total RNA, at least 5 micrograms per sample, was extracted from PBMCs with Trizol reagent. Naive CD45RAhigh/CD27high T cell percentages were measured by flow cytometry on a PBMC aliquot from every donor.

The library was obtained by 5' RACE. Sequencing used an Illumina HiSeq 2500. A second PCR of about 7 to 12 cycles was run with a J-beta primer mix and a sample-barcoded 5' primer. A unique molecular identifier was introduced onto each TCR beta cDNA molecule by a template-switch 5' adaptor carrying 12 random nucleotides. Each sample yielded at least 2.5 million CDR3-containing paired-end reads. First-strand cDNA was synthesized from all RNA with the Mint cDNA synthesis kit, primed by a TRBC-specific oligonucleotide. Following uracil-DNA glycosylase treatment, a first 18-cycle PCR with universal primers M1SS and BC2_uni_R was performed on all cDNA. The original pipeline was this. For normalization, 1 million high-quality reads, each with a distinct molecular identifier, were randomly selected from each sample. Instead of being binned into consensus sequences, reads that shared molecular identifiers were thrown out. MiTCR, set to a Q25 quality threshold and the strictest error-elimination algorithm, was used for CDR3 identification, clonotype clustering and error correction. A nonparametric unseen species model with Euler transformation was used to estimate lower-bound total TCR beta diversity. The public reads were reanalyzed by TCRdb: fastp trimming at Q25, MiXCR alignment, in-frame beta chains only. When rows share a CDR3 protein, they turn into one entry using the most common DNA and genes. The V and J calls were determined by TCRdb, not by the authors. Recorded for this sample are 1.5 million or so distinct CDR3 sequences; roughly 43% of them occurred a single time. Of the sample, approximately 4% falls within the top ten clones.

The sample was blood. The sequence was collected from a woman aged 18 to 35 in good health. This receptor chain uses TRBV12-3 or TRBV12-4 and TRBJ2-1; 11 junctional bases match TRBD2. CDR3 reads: CASSPSGGQGNEQFF. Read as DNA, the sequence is TGTGCCAGCAGCCCTAGCGGGGGGCAGGGTAATGAGCAGTTCTTC.